The rows below give T cell receptor beta chains drawn from one sample of a study of naive and memory T cell subsets. TCRdb fed the UMI-ligation and nested PCR reads into MiXCR, producing one record per CDR3 protein. The sample yields roughly 100,000 distinct CDR3 sequences, about 15% seen once. The source material was naive CD8+ T cells from blood. These receptors were obtained from a human donor in good health. Both conserved end residues are part of each CDR3. The D gene is left open where the match is weak. Clone size is stated in some rows and not others, as once, few, many or a class when expanded.

j_call v_call clone_size cdr3_length d_call cdr3_aa cdr3_nt
TRBJ2-1 TRBV9 NA 11 NA CASSVRDEQFF TGTGCCAGCAGCGTAAGGGATGAGCAGTTCTTC
TRBJ2-7 TRBV20-1 NA 12 NA CSASLGSYEQYF TGCAGTGCTAGTCTGGGTAGCTACGAGCAGTACTTC
TRBJ2-7 TRBV20-1 few 16 NA CSAREDRQTYSYEQYF TGCAGTGCTAGAGAGGATCGACAGACGTACTCCTACGAGCAGTACTTC
TRBJ2-2 TRBV19 many 15 TRBD1 CASSTPDRDTGELFF TGTGCCAGTAGTACCCCGGACAGGGACACCGGGGAGCTGTTTTTT
TRBJ1-5 TRBV4-3 few 16 TRBD1 CASSQTLDRGQEPQHF TGCGCCAGCAGCCAAACCTTAGACAGGGGGCAGGAGCCCCAGCATTTT
TRBJ2-5 TRBV6-2/TRBV6-3 NA 16 TRBD2 CASSQGLLLLQETQYF TGTGCCAGCAGTCAGGGACTACTGCTACTCCAAGAGACCCAGTACTTC
TRBJ2-5 TRBV12-3/TRBV12-4 NA 12 NA CASSLGGRTQYF TGTGCCAGCAGTCTCGGGGGTCGGACCCAGTACTTC
TRBJ2-7 TRBV7-9 many 14 TRBD2 CASSFVGRVYEQYF TGTGCCAGCAGCTTTGTCGGGAGGGTATACGAGCAGTACTTC
TRBJ2-2 TRBV12-3/TRBV12-4 NA 14 TRBD1 CASRQTTGAGELFF TGTGCCAGCAGGCAAACGACAGGGGCAGGGGAGCTGTTTTTT
TRBJ1-5 TRBV28 few 13 NA CASSGLGYQPQHF TGTGCCAGCAGCGGACTAGGGTATCAGCCCCAGCATTTT
TRBJ2-2 TRBV4-3 many 15 NA CASSQAALDTGELFF TGCGCCAGCAGCCAAGCCGCTCTGGACACCGGGGAGCTGTTTTTT
TRBJ2-2 TRBV4-3 few 15 NA CASSQDRDTVGELFF TGCGCCAGCAGCCAAGATCGGGACACCGTCGGGGAGCTGTTTTTT
TRBJ1-5 TRBV6-5 few 13 NA CASSYTPSGPQHF TGTGCCAGCAGCTACACCCCGAGTGGTCCCCAGCATTTT
TRBJ2-1 TRBV7-9 NA 16 TRBD2 CASSHRDRLADNEQFF TGTGCCAGCAGCCACCGAGATCGACTAGCGGACAATGAGCAGTTCTTC
TRBJ1-3 TRBV12-3/TRBV12-4 NA 14 TRBD1 CASRSGTAGNTIYF TGTGCCAGCAGGTCGGGGACAGCTGGAAACACCATATATTTT
TRBJ2-7 TRBV7-9 few 12 NA CASRGVAYEQYF TGTGCCAGCCGGGGAGTCGCCTACGAGCAGTACTTC
TRBJ2-3 TRBV6-6 NA 12 NA CASSYPQDTQYF TGTGCCAGCAGTTACCCCCAAGATACGCAGTATTTT
TRBJ2-1 TRBV7-8 many 18 NA CASSSREITGPSYNEQFF TGTGCCAGCAGCTCCCGCGAAATAACAGGGCCTTCCTACAATGAGCAGTTCTTC
TRBJ2-5 TRBV13 NA 14 TRBD1 CASSTRDRGETQYF TGTGCCAGCAGCACCCGGGACAGGGGAGAGACCCAGTACTTC
TRBJ1-4 TRBV4-3 NA 19 NA CASSLLLQGPPSTNEKLFF TGCGCCAGCAGCCTTTTACTCCAGGGGCCTCCTTCAACTAATGAAAAACTGTTTTTT
TRBJ2-2 TRBV2 NA 20 TRBD2 CASSVEALPSGRKNTGELFF TGTGCCAGCAGTGTGGAAGCTTTGCCTAGCGGGAGAAAGAACACCGGGGAGCTGTTTTTT
TRBJ2-5 TRBV7-2 few 16 TRBD2 CASSSPSSGFEETQYF TGTGCCAGCAGCTCCCCTTCTAGCGGGTTTGAAGAGACCCAGTACTTC
TRBJ2-3 TRBV7-8 few 16 TRBD2 CASSSGLAGLTDTQYF TGTGCCAGCAGCTCAGGACTAGCGGGGCTCACAGATACGCAGTATTTT
TRBJ2-1 TRBV29-1 few 11 NA CSVNRDLEQFF TGCAGCGTTAACCGGGACCTCGAGCAGTTCTTC
TRBJ2-6 TRBV20-1 many 16 TRBD1 CSAITTGGSGANVLTF TGCAGTGCTATTACCACAGGGGGATCTGGGGCCAACGTCCTGACTTTC
TRBJ2-1 TRBV7-3 many 15 TRBD1 CASSSTGQGDNEQFF TGTGCCAGCAGCTCGACGGGACAGGGGGATAATGAGCAGTTCTTC
TRBJ2-7 TRBV5-1 many 12 NA CASSLEGNEQYF TGCGCCAGCAGCTTGGAGGGAAACGAGCAGTACTTC
TRBJ2-7 TRBV28 many 14 NA CASSLGNEPYEQYF TGTGCCAGCAGTCTAGGTAACGAACCCTACGAGCAGTACTTC
TRBJ2-7 TRBV5-5 many 16 NA CASSDRIRNLAYEQYF TGTGCCAGCAGCGACAGGATCCGTAACCTCGCCTACGAGCAGTACTTC
TRBJ1-1 TRBV28 NA 15 NA CASSLVRGMNTEAFF TGTGCCAGCAGTTTAGTTCGGGGGATGAACACTGAAGCTTTCTTT
TRBJ2-7 TRBV7-9 NA 13 NA CASSRGGSYEQYF TGTGCCAGCAGTCGGGGCGGATCCTACGAGCAGTACTTC
TRBJ2-1 TRBV12-3/TRBV12-4 few 13 NA CASKMGAYNEQFF TGTGCCAGCAAAATGGGGGCCTACAATGAGCAGTTCTTC
TRBJ2-5 TRBV27 NA 14 NA CASSPDRAGRTQYF TGTGCCAGCAGCCCTGACAGGGCCGGGAGGACCCAGTACTTC
TRBJ2-5 TRBV15 few 17 NA CATSRDPTGGPQETQYF TGTGCCACCAGCAGAGATCCTACCGGGGGCCCTCAAGAGACCCAGTACTTC
TRBJ1-1 TRBV7-9 many 12 NA CASSLERRMAFF TGTGCCAGCAGCTTAGAACGGCGGATGGCTTTCTTT
TRBJ2-3 TRBV20-1 many 17 TRBD2 CSAMALAGVELTDTQYF TGCAGTGCTATGGCCCTAGCGGGAGTGGAGCTCACAGATACGCAGTATTTT
TRBJ1-1 TRBV27 many 15 TRBD1 CASSLSRTGLTEAFF TGTGCCAGCAGTTTATCCCGGACAGGTCTCACTGAAGCTTTCTTT
TRBJ2-7 TRBV11-2 few 13 TRBD2 CASSFASGYEQYF TGTGCCAGCAGCTTCGCTAGCGGGTACGAGCAGTACTTC
TRBJ2-7 TRBV4-3 NA 16 NA CASSQEDKPSSYEQYF TGCGCCAGCAGCCAAGAGGACAAGCCCAGCTCCTACGAGCAGTACTTC
TRBJ2-7 TRBV20-1 few 13 NA CSAKGLNSYEQYF TGCAGTGCTAAGGGACTGAACTCCTACGAGCAGTACTTC
TRBJ2-7 TRBV20-1 few 16 TRBD2 CSARDSGAGGPREQYF TGCAGTGCTAGAGATAGTGGTGCGGGAGGGCCCCGCGAGCAGTACTTC
TRBJ2-1 TRBV7-8 NA 14 TRBD2 CASSLARGDHEQFF TGTGCCAGCAGCTTAGCGCGGGGGGACCATGAGCAGTTCTTC
TRBJ2-5 TRBV9 NA 15 TRBD1 CASSVGGGSGETQYF TGTGCCAGCAGCGTAGGAGGGGGCTCGGGAGAGACCCAGTACTTC
TRBJ2-3 TRBV12-3/TRBV12-4 NA 13 NA CASSSPHTDTQYF TGTGCCAGCAGTTCTCCGCACACAGATACGCAGTATTTT
TRBJ2-5 TRBV12-3/TRBV12-4 many 12 NA CASRNESGSLWF TGTGCCAGCAGGAACGAGTCGGGGTCTCTCTGGTTC
TRBJ2-1 TRBV6-1 NA 15 NA CASSARRQVYNEQFF TGTGCCAGCAGTGCCCGCCGACAGGTTTACAATGAGCAGTTCTTC
TRBJ2-7 TRBV4-2 NA 16 NA CASSQEATGVTHEQYF TGTGCCAGCAGCCAAGAGGCGACAGGTGTAACCCACGAGCAGTACTTC
TRBJ2-7 TRBV5-6 few 15 TRBD2 CASSFIEREVYEQYF TGTGCCAGCAGCTTTATTGAGCGGGAGGTCTACGAGCAGTACTTC
TRBJ1-4 TRBV4-3 NA 15 NA CASSQDVEGGEKLFF TGCGCCAGCAGCCAAGACGTGGAGGGAGGTGAAAAACTGTTTTTT
TRBJ2-3 TRBV27 many 15 NA CASGRAGPSTDTQYF TGTGCCAGCGGACGGGCGGGCCCTAGCACAGATACGCAGTATTTT
TRBJ2-3 TRBV7-2 few 17 TRBD2 CASSPPPELAGVDTQYF TGTGCCAGCAGCCCCCCCCCGGAGCTAGCGGGGGTAGATACGCAGTATTTT
TRBJ1-1 TRBV12-3/TRBV12-4 few 11 NA CATALQAEAFF TGTGCCACCGCCCTCCAGGCAGAAGCTTTCTTT
TRBJ1-3 TRBV20-1 NA 13 NA CSARVLSGNTIYF TGCAGTGCTAGGGTACTCTCTGGAAACACCATATATTTT